Here is one T cell receptor (beta chain) with its context. The sample originates from a study of blood T cell repertoires in COVID-19. Looking at the study overall: COVID-19 samples from acute and convalescent phases originated in the United States, Italy and Spain. From T cells, B-cell-depleted T cells, or PBMCs came the material, which was cDNA or gDNA.

With 4 bases removed from V and 10 bases from J, the gap between germline ends came to 11 bases. This CDR3 contains 13 residues. In the original analysis: Researchers report that nucleated cell counts were estimated from reference gene primer amplification. Method: immunoSEQ multiplex PCR; TCRdb's copy keeps in-frame clones and lacks some. That table is the source of V, J and clone size, and D and trimming were worked out from the DNA. The table records around 200,000 clones, around nine tenths of them present only once. The TCR was taken from a man aged 18 to 29 with active or convalescent COVID-19. Specimen: peripheral blood. The chain uses TRBV12-3 or TRBV12-4 and TRBJ1-6; the D gene is possibly TRBD1 (6 bases). CDR3 loop: CASSSAGDSPLHF. The DNA of the CDR3 is TGTGCCAGCAGTTCCGCAGGGGACTCACCCCTCCACTTT.